This T cell receptor (beta chain) was found in a study of shared clonotypes between healthy human individuals. CDR3 length: 14 amino acids. The germline gives CDR1 SQVTM, CDR2 ANQGSEA. J was trimmed by 6 bases and V by 5 bases; bases with no gene match: 7. Assay: immunoSEQ multiplex PCR; the TCRdb copy retains only in-frame clones and omits some. The sample has 2.3 million or so clones, 85% to 95% seen once. The TCR sequence derives from a man aged 18 to 29 in good health. Some clones in this sample may be carry-over from other donors' samples. V usage is TRBV29-1 and J usage is TRBJ2-2; 9 nucleotides match TRBD2. The sequenced sample was naive CD4+ T cells from PBMCs. Subset defined: CD45RA+ positively selected. CDR3 sequence (DNA): TGCAGCGTTAGTAGCGGGAGAGGCCCCGGGGAGCTGTTTTTT. This codes for CSVSSGRGPGELFF.